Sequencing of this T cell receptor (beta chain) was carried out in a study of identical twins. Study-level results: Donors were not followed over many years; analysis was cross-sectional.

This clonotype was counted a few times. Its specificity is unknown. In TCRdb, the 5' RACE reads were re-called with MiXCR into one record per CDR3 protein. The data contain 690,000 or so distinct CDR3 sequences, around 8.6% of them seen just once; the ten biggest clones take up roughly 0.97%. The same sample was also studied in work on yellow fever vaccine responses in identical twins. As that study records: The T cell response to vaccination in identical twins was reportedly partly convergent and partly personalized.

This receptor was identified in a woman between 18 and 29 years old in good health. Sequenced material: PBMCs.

In DNA, the CDR3 is TGCAGTGCTACTACTAGCGGGAGGGCCACCTACAATGAGCAGTTCTTC. It translates to CSATTSGRATYNEQFF. This chain connects TRBV20-1 to TRBJ2-1; 13 bases are shared with TRBD2. Germline CDR1 DFQATT, CDR2 SNEGSKA (reference sequence). This CDR3 contains 16 residues. J gave up 2 bases and V 4 bases, and 5 bases lay outside the gene matches.